This T cell receptor beta chain was profiled in a study of shared clonotypes between healthy human individuals. Study-wide results and caveats: All-four-donor shared clonotypes had higher generation probabilities than non-shared clonotypes did. The study sampled only blood, and tissue repertoires likely differ. Rarefaction analysis demonstrated incomplete sorted-subset sequencing notwithstanding large depth.

Germline CDR1 GTSNPN, CDR2 SVGIG (reference sequence). The CDR3 is made up of 12 amino acids. Trimming pared 0 bases from V and 8 bases from J, leaving 7 bases between. Produced via immunoSEQ multiplex PCR; TCRdb's table is partial and in-frame only. The repertoire holds about 2.1 million clones, roughly 95% seen once, with around 1.7% in the top ten. This clone was seen a few times. Its matching antigen is unknown. The same CDR3 can be traced to other DNA sequences in this sample. Only CD45RO-negative cells positively selected for CCR7 counted as naive CD8 cells, so terminally differentiated effector memory CD45RA+ cells were excluded.

The TCR comes from a man aged 18 to 29 in good health. Some clones in this sample may be carry-over from other donors' samples. The specimen sequenced was naive CD8+ T cells from PBMCs. V gene TRBV30 combines with J gene TRBJ1-4; D gene unclear. The chain's CDR3 is CAWSVIGEKLFF. In DNA form, the CDR3 reads TGTGCCTGGAGTGTAATTGGCGAAAAACTGTTTTTT. Together with reference TRBV30 and TRBJ1-4, the CDR3 gives the full variable domain: SQTIHQWPATLVQPVGSPLSLECTVEGTSNPNLYWYRQAAGRGLQLLFYSVGIGQISSEVPQNLSASRPQDRQFILSSKKLLLSDSGFYLCAWSVIGEKLFFGSGTQLSVL.